A selection of T cell receptor beta chains follows, all from one sample in a study of blood T cell repertoires in COVID-19. Sequenced by immunoSEQ multiplex PCR; TCRdb stores in-frame clones only, minus some. The sample has some 100,000 clones, just under 95% seen once. The sequenced sample was peripheral blood. These receptor sequences come from a man in his 70s with acute or convalescent COVID-19. The CDR3 runs from the conserved cysteine through the conserved F or W. The order of the fields is D gene, V gene, J gene, clone size, CDR3 DNA, CDR3 protein. A D gene is named only where the DNA matches it firmly. Size is omitted from some rows. Given values are once, few, many or a class for expanded clones.

.	TRBV6-4	TRBJ2-1	.	TGTGCCAGCAGGATCAGGTGTTGGCTGGGGGCTGGCAATGAGCAGTTCTTC	CASRIRCWLGAGNEQFF
.	TRBV27	TRBJ1-2	.	TGTGCCAGCAGTTTATCGATAAACAGCCCGATACCCCCCACCTTC	CASSLSINSPIPPTF
TRBD2	TRBV2	TRBJ2-7	.	TGTGCCAGCAGTGCACCGGGACTAGTACCCTACGAGCAGTACTTC	CASSAPGLVPYEQYF
.	TRBV11-3	TRBJ2-1	few	TGTGCCAGCAGCTTGGCGGAGTTCAGCGATGAGCAGTTCTTC	CASSLAEFSDEQFF
.	TRBV6-5	TRBJ1-1	.	TGTGCCAGCAGTTACTCGGCCACGGGGGGAACTGAAGCTTTCTTT	CASSYSATGGTEAFF
.	TRBV7-9	TRBJ1-2	.	TGTGCCAGCAGCTTACCATCTACCTTCGCAGGGGATTCTAACTATGGCTACACCTTC	CASSLPSTFAGDSNYGYTF
TRBD1	TRBV13	TRBJ2-7	.	TGTGCCAGCAGCTTTACAGGGGCTTCCTACGAGCAGTACTTC	CASSFTGASYEQYF
.	TRBV5-1	TRBJ2-4	.	TGCGCCAGCAGCCCCGGCGGAGGGGCAAACATTCAGTACTTC	CASSPGGGANIQYF
.	TRBV6-5	TRBJ1-1	.	TGTGCCAGCAGTTACACCGGCGGGACCAACACTGAAGCTTTCTTT	CASSYTGGTNTEAFF
TRBD1	TRBV30	TRBJ1-1	.	TGTGCCTGGAATCAGGGGGGGAACACTGAAGCTTTCTTT	CAWNQGGNTEAFF
.	TRBV6-5	TRBJ1-4	.	TGTGCCAGCAGTTCGACAAACTCGGGCGGGAGGGAACTGTTTTTT	CASSSTNSGGRELFF
.	TRBV12-5	TRBJ2-1	.	TGTGCTAGTGGTTTGGTAAAAGACAGCGTCTCCTACAATGAGCAGTTCTTC	CASGLVKDSVSYNEQFF
.	TRBV6-5	TRBJ2-7	.	TGTGCCACCGTGGGGGGAAGGTACGAGCAGTACTTC	CATVGGRYEQYF
.	TRBV5-1	TRBJ2-7	.	TGCGCCAGCAGCTCTGGACAGGGAGGGCACGCGCAGTACTTC	CASSSGQGGHAQYF
TRBD1	TRBV30	TRBJ1-5	.	TGTGCCTGGAGTGAACAGGGGGCGCAGACTCAGCCCCAGCATTTT	CAWSEQGAQTQPQHF
TRBD1	TRBV6-5	TRBJ1-2	.	TGTGCCAGCAGTACCCCCCGGACAGGGGTTCATGGCTACACCTTC	CASSTPRTGVHGYTF
TRBD1	TRBV7-2	TRBJ1-2	once	TGTGCCAGCAGCTTAGCGGTGGGCAGGGGGACTCTTAACTATGGCTACACCTTC	CASSLAVGRGTLNYGYTF
.	TRBV14	TRBJ2-2	.	TGTGCCAGCAGCCAAAATGACAGGGAGGCCGGGGAGCTGTTTTTT	CASSQNDREAGELFF
TRBD2	TRBV2	TRBJ2-1	few	TGTGCCAGCAGTGAGGGGGGGTCTGTGTACAATGAGCAGTTCTTC	CASSEGGSVYNEQFF
.	TRBV3-1/TRBV3-2	TRBJ1-1	.	TGTGCCAGCAGCCAATCGAACACAGCTAACACTGAAGCTTTCTTT	CASSQSNTANTEAFF
.	TRBV6-5	TRBJ1-1	.	TGTGCCAGCAGTTTGGGAGGGCTGAACACTGAAGCTTTCTTT	CASSLGGLNTEAFF
.	TRBV18	TRBJ2-3	once	TGTGCCAGCTCACGTGGGCAGCAGACAGATACGCAGTATTTT	CASSRGQQTDTQYF
.	TRBV6-5	TRBJ1-6	.	TGTGCCAGCAGTTACCAGGAATTCACTTCACCCCTCCACTTT	CASSYQEFTSPLHF
TRBD2	TRBV7-8	TRBJ2-1	.	TGTGCCAGCAGCCGAGTCCCGACTAGCGGGGGCTACAATGAGCAGTTCTTC	CASSRVPTSGGYNEQFF
.	TRBV5-4	TRBJ1-2	.	TGTGCCAGCAGCCCGGACTCTCGGAGCTATGGCTACACCTTC	CASSPDSRSYGYTF
.	TRBV25-1	TRBJ1-6	.	TGTGCCAGCAGTGTAGCTTCGTACAATTCACCCCTCCACTTT	CASSVASYNSPLHF
.	TRBV9	TRBJ1-1	.	TGTGCCAGCAGCGTAGGGACCCCGGGAAAGGACGCTTTCTTT	CASSVGTPGKDAFF
TRBD1	TRBV27	TRBJ1-4	.	TGTGCCAGCAGTTTAGGTGGGACAGCGAATGAAAAACTGTTTTTT	CASSLGGTANEKLFF
.	TRBV12-3/TRBV12-4	TRBJ1-2	.	TGTGCCAGCAGTTCACAGGGTGTCTATGGCTACACCTTC	CASSSQGVYGYTF
.	TRBV5-1	TRBJ1-1	.	TGCGCCAGCAGCTTGGTTGGCCAGGGTGAAGCTTTCTTT	CASSLVGQGEAFF
TRBD1	TRBV2	TRBJ2-1	.	TGTGCCAGCAGTGCTCTAGGGGGCGGTGAGCAGTTCTTC	CASSALGGGEQFF
TRBD1	TRBV7-6	TRBJ2-3	.	TGTGCCAGCAGCTCCTTGGGACAGTCCACAGATACGCAGTATTTT	CASSSLGQSTDTQYF
TRBD2	TRBV7-9	TRBJ2-3	.	TGTGCCAGCAGCTTAAGGGCTAGCGGGGGATCAGATACGCAGTATTTT	CASSLRASGGSDTQYF
TRBD1	TRBV9	TRBJ1-2	.	TGTGCCAGCAGTATTTACAAACAGGGGGCAATTGGCTACACCTTC	CASSIYKQGAIGYTF
TRBD1	TRBV6-5	TRBJ1-2	.	TGTGCCAGCAGCGAGGGGGCTTCGGGCTACACCTTC	CASSEGASGYTF